These 19 T cell receptor beta chains were sequenced from one sample in a study of CD8 T cells in ankylosing spondylitis. Each CDR3 protein gets one entry after TCRdb re-called the 5' RACE reads with MiXCR. The sample holds just over 300,000 distinct CDR3 sequences, about 20% seen once. The material sequenced was blood, either unsorted or a sorted T cell fraction (not recorded which). Receptors originate from a female donor with ankylosing spondylitis or in good health (not recorded which).

The chain links TRBV29-1 to TRBJ1-1, with D possibly matching TRBD1 (5 bases). CDR1 is SQVTM and CDR2 is ANQGSEA in the germline V gene. Trimming cost V 5 bases and J 0 bases, with 13 bases left between them. The CDR3 has 14 residues. DNA of the CDR3: TGCAGCGTTAAGGGGTTGGGGATGAACACTGAAGCTTTCTTT. It codes for CSVKGLGMNTEAFF.

V usage is TRBV12-3 or TRBV12-4 and J usage is TRBJ2-7, with D perhaps TRBD2 (7 bases). V lost 7 bases and J lost 5, with 12 bases in between. This CDR3 region has 12 residues. CDR3 sequence reads: CASKLGGDEQYF. CDR3 bases: TGTGCCAGCAAACTAGGGGGGGACGAGCAGTACTTC.

The chain combines TRBV10-3 with TRBJ2-7; D possibly corresponds to TRBD2 (5 bases). CDR1 is ENHRY, CDR2 SYGVKD, per germline. CDR3 length equals 15 residues. V was pared by 6 bases and J by 2 bases, with 17 bases between. The CDR3 coding sequence is TGTGCCATCAGCAAAGACCGGGAAACGGCCTACGAGCAGTACTTC. It specifies CAISKDRETAYEQYF.

This clonotype was counted ten times or more. The rearrangement joins TRBV20-1 to TRBJ2-1, with D perhaps matching TRBD2 (5 bases). The CDR3 sequence is 16 residues long. The V and J ends lost 3 bases and 0 bases respectively, with 15 bases between them. Germline loops: CDR1 DFQATT, CDR2 SNEGSKA (reference sequence). As DNA, the CDR3 is TGCAGTGCTAGGAGGGATGAGTTGAGCTCCTACAATGAGCAGTTCTTC. Translating gives CSARRDELSSYNEQFF.

This clonotype was observed a handful of times. V gene TRBV7-3 combines with J gene TRBJ2-1, with D possibly TRBD2 on 6 matching bases. CDR3 length equals 20 residues. Trimming pared 2 bases from V and 2 bases from J, leaving 25 bases between. Germline values: CDR1 SGHTA, CDR2 FQGTGA. The CDR3 region is CASSLSPSNIAGMAYNEQFF. The CDR3 DNA follows: TGTGCCAGCAGCTTATCCCCGTCAAATATTGCGGGAATGGCCTACAATGAGCAGTTCTTC.

The chain couples TRBV7-2 to TRBJ2-7; 8 bases are shared with TRBD1. This CDR3 region has 14 residues. V shed 3 bases, J shed 1 base, and the junction held 2 bases outside the gene matches. Germline CDR1 SGHTA, CDR2 FQGNSA. CDR3 protein: CASSFRQGSYEQYF. CDR3 DNA: TGTGCCAGCAGCTTCCGACAGGGGTCCTACGAGCAGTACTTC.

This clonotype was recorded a few times. This chain connects TRBV6-1 to TRBJ2-7, with 8 bases lining up with TRBD1. This CDR3 has 13 amino acids. Germline CDR1 is MNHNS and CDR2 is SASEGT. Losses at the gene ends were 6 bases for V and 2 bases for J; bases not matched to a gene: 3. The CDR3 reads CASREQGAYEQYF. CDR3 coding DNA: TGTGCCAGCAGGGAACAGGGGGCCTACGAGCAGTACTTC.

This clonotype was counted a few times. This sequence joins TRBV7-9 and TRBJ2-7, with TRBD2 identical over 12 bases. Germline CDR1 SEHNR, CDR2 FQNEAQ (reference sequence). Trimming removed 11 bases from V and 7 bases from J; junction bases left unmatched: 12. CDR3 length equals 14 residues. The CDR3 DNA sequence: TGTGCCGTCCCGACTAGCGGGAGTTCTGGGGAGCAGTACTTC. Protein: CAVPTSGSSGEQYF.

This chain uses TRBV6-2 or TRBV6-3 with TRBJ1-5; the D gene is possibly TRBD1 (5 bases). The V and J ends lost 7 bases and 5 bases respectively, with 24 bases between them. The germline CDR1 and CDR2 sequences are MNHEY and SVGEGT. The length of the CDR3 is 17 residues. The CDR3 loop reads CASKPFAGPLNDQPQHF. In DNA form, the CDR3 reads TGTGCCAGCAAACCTTTTGCGGGACCCCTAAATGATCAGCCCCAGCATTTT.

This clonotype has a handful of counts. This chain connects TRBV9 to TRBJ1-2, with 8 bases identical to TRBD1. Germline values: CDR1 SGDLS, CDR2 YYNGEE. V shed 3 bases, J shed 7 bases, and the junction held 5 bases outside the gene matches. The CDR3 is made up of 13 amino acids. CDR3 coding DNA: TGTGCCAGCAGCGGACAGGGGCAGGGTGGCTACACCTTC. Translated, it gives CASSGQGQGGYTF.

This clonotype has more than one count but fewer than ten. This rearrangement joins TRBV7-8 to TRBJ1-6, with a weak D call TRBD1 (6 bases). Looked up from germline, CDR1 is SGHVS and CDR2 is FQNEAQ. This CDR3 contains 14 residues. Between the trimmed V and J ends, which lost 5 bases and 5 bases, there was a span of 10 bases. The CDR3 DNA reads TGTGCCAGCAGCAAGGGGGGGGATAATTCACCCCTCCACTTT. This codes for CASSKGGDNSPLHF.

V and J are TRBV12-5 and TRBJ2-7; 14 nucleotides align to TRBD2. CDR3 length: 15 residues. Germline V gene data show CDR1 as LGHNT and CDR2 as FRNRAP. V lost 5 bases and J lost 7; bases outside the gene matches: 7. CDR3 DNA: TGTGCTAGTGGTGGTCCGGGACTAGCGGGAGTTGAGCAGTACTTC. It is translated as CASGGPGLAGVEQYF. Using reference TRBV12-5 and TRBJ2-7 for the parts outside the CDR3, the full variable domain is DARVTQTPRHKVTEMGQEVTMRCQPILGHNTVFWYRQTMMQGLELLAYFRNRAPLDDSGMPKDRFSAEMPDATLATLKIQPSEPRDSAVYFCASGGPGLAGVEQYFGPGTRLTVT.

The sample holds a few counts of this clonotype. This chain uses TRBV5-4 with TRBJ2-1; weak D call: TRBD1 (6 bases). With 1 base removed from V and 3 bases from J, the gap between germline ends came to 11 bases. Germline loops: CDR1 SGHNT, CDR2 YYREEE (reference sequence). This CDR3 region has 15 residues. The CDR3 region is CASSLLDRDYNEQFF. CDR3 DNA sequence: TGTGCCAGCAGCTTGCTGGACAGAGACTACAATGAGCAGTTCTTC.

This clonotype was seen ten or more times. This chain links TRBV6-5 with TRBJ2-1, with a weak D call TRBD1 (6 bases). The CDR3 has 14 amino acids. Germline CDR1 and CDR2: MNHEY and SVGAGI. The V end lost 0 bases, the J end lost 10 bases, and 13 bases lay between the germline ends. The CDR3 DNA follows: TGTGCCAGCAGTTACTCCAGGGGTACCGGAGAGCAGTTCTTC. It encodes CASSYSRGTGEQFF.

This clonotype was recorded many times. This chain links TRBV7-2 with TRBJ2-2; tentatively, D is TRBD1 or TRBD2 (5 bases each). V was trimmed by 4 bases and J by 2 bases, leaving 11 bases between them. Per germline, CDR1 SGHTA and CDR2 FQGNSA. The CDR3 contains 15 residues. The DNA for the CDR3 is TGTGCCAGCAGCTACACCCGGGACAACACCGGGGAGCTGTTTTTT. Amino acid sequence: CASSYTRDNTGELFF.

In this sample, this clonotype turned up a few times. The chain is built from TRBV6-1 and TRBJ2-7, with D possibly matching TRBD1 (5 bases). V lost 5 bases, J lost 0 bases, and 8 bases lay in between. In germline, CDR1 is MNHNS, CDR2 SASEGT. This CDR3 has 13 amino acids. CDR3 bases: TGTGCCAGCAGTCCAGGGCTCTCCTACGAGCAGTACTTC. It translates to CASSPGLSYEQYF.

In its sample, this clonotype was seen a few times. The chain is built from TRBV12-5 and TRBJ1-2, with 8 bases fitting TRBD1. Looked up from germline, CDR1 is LGHNT and CDR2 is FRNRAP. This CDR3 spans 15 amino acids. V trimming: 5 bases; J trimming: 5 bases; junction bases outside the gene matches: 10. This chain's CDR3 is CASGKSGTGIYGYTF. In DNA, the CDR3 is TGTGCTAGTGGTAAAAGCGGGACAGGCATTTATGGCTACACCTTC.

The chain is built from TRBV12-3 or TRBV12-4 and TRBJ2-5, with 7 bases identical to TRBD2. Trimming at V came to 5 bases and at J to 1 base, leaving 1 base not matched to a gene. CDR3 size: 13 residues. DNA of the CDR3: TGTGCCAGCAGTGGGACTACCCAAGAGACCCAGTACTTC. Translated, it gives CASSGTTQETQYF.

In its sample, this clonotype was seen many times. This chain links TRBV7-6 with TRBJ1-4; D call uncertain. Germline V gene lookup returns CDR1 SGHVS and CDR2 FNYEAQ. Trimming pared 2 bases from V and 3 bases from J, leaving 7 bases between. This CDR3 comprises 14 residues. The CDR3 loop is CASSLFGPNEKLFF. CDR3 nucleotide sequence: TGTGCCAGCAGCTTATTCGGGCCTAATGAAAAACTGTTTTTT.